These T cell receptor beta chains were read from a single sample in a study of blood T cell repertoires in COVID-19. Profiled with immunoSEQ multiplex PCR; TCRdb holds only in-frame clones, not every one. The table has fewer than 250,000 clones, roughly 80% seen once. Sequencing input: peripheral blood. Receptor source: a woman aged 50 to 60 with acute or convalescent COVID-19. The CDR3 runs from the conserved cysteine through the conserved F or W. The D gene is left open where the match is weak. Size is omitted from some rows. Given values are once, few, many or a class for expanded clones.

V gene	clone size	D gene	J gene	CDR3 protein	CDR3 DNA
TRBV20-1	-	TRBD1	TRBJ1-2	CSGGQGHGYTF	TGCAGTGGGGGACAGGGTCACGGCTACACCTTC
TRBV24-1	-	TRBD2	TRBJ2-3	CATSAEPSRGGLPPTQYF	TGTGCCACCAGTGCCGAACCCTCGCGGGGGGGCCTACCTCCTACGCAGTATTTT
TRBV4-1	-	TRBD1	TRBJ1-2	CASSQDGQGYGYTF	TGCGCCAGCAGCCAGGACGGACAGGGGTATGGCTACACCTTC
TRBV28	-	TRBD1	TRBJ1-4	CASEGQYNEKLFF	TGTGCCAGCGAGGGACAGTATAATGAAAAACTGTTTTTT
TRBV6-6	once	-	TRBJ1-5	CASRRPDQPQHF	TGTGCCAGCAGACGTCCAGATCAGCCCCAGCATTTT
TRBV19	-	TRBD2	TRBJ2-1	CASSPPSAGVNNEQFF	TGTGCCAGTAGTCCCCCATCGGCGGGAGTTAACAATGAGCAGTTCTTC
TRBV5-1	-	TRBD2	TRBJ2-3	CASSLGRAGADTQYF	TGCGCCAGCAGCTTGGGGAGGGCGGGGGCAGATACGCAGTATTTT
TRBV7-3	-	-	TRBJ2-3	CASSLTGGFTDTQYF	TGTGCCAGCAGCTTAACGGGGGGATTCACAGATACGCAGTATTTT
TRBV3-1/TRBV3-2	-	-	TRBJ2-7	CASSSDGSSYEQYF	TGTGCCAGCAGCTCGGACGGGAGCTCCTACGAGCAGTACTTC
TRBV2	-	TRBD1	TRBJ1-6	CASSADRVNNSPLHF	TGTGCCAGCAGTGCGGACAGGGTTAATAATTCACCCCTCCACTTT